This T cell receptor (beta chain) was obtained from a study of T cells in Graves' hyperthyroidism and ophthalmopathy. Germline CDR1 and CDR2: SQVTM and ANQGSEA. Between the trimmed V and J ends, which lost 1 base and 5 bases, there was a span of 14 bases. This CDR3 contains 14 residues. Amplified TCR beta CDR3 regions derived from RNA transcripts. TCR CDR3 underwent first-round RT-PCR with the HTBI primer set. TCRdb analysed the multiplex PCR reads with MiXCR anew, one entry per CDR3 protein. The data hold roughly 500,000 distinct CDR3 sequences, with about 43% observed a single time. The receptor was derived from an adult woman with Graves' disease, either hyperthyroidism or ophthalmopathy (not recorded which). Specimen: peripheral blood or thyroid tissue (not recorded which). The chain recombines TRBV29-1 with TRBJ1-2; D ambiguous. CDR3 sequence: CSVEAEGMGYGYTF. CDR3 nucleotides: TGCAGCGTTGAAGCGGAGGGAATGGGATATGGCTACACCTTC.